These 28 T cell receptor beta chains originate from one sample sequenced in a study of PD-1 blockade in classical Hodgkin lymphoma. The time point denotes: cycle 4 day 1 (C4D1), after six to seven weeks of nivolumab. Patients all relapsed after autologous stem cell transplantation, and there was variation in brentuximab vedotin exposure. The assay was immunoSEQ multiplex PCR, and TCRdb's table has in-frame clones only and misses some. The sample has about 19,000 clones; around 80% are singletons. Sequenced material: peripheral blood mononuclear cells (PBMCs), taken before the fourth cycle of nivolumab. These TCRs come from a human donor with classical Hodgkin lymphoma.

The gene calls are TRBV12-1 and TRBJ2-7; the D segment call TRBD1 is taken from the table without a DNA check. TRBV12-1 is termed a pseudogene. CDR3 size: 19 residues. CDR3 sequence reads: CASSHYRWRSTGEPYEQYV. The DNA for the CDR3 is TGTGCCAGCAGCCATTATCGATGGCGGTCGACAGGGGAGCCCTACGAGCAGTACGTC.

The genes are TRBV6-5 and TRBJ1-1; D uncertain. The CDR3 loop spans 13 amino acids. Germline lookup yields CDR1 MNHEY and CDR2 SVGAGI. Trimming removed 6 bases at V and 1 base at J, with 9 bases between. The DNA of the CDR3 is TGTGCCAGCAGCTACCAAACGAACACTGAAGCTTTCTTT. This codes for CASSYQTNTEAFF.

CDR3 coding DNA: TGTGCCAGCAGTTGGACCGGGAATCGAAGAAACACCATATATTTT. Translating it yields CASSWTGNRRNTIYF. The chain recombines TRBV28 with TRBJ1-3; D is ambiguous. Trimming stripped 4 bases from V and 5 bases from J, with 15 bases between. Germline loops: CDR1 MDHEN, CDR2 SYDVKM. The CDR3 is 15 residues long.

The CDR3 bases are TGTGCCAGCAGTATCGGACAGCTTAACTATGGCTACACCTTC. Translated: CASSIGQLNYGYTF. The J gene is TRBJ1-2, the V gene TRBV6-5; possible D gene TRBD1, 6 bases. This CDR3 contains 14 residues. From germline, CDR1 is MNHEY and CDR2 SVGAGI. V was shortened by 5 bases and J by 1 base, with 11 bases between the two germline ends.

The chain couples TRBV6-5 to TRBJ2-2, with 7 bases matching TRBD1. Germline assignment: CDR1 MNHEY and CDR2 SVGAGI. The CDR3 loop spans 16 amino acids. V gave up 1 base and J gave up 2 bases; unmatched junction bases: 4. The CDR3 region is CASSYFGTANTGELFF. In nucleotides, the CDR3 is TGTGCCAGCAGTTACTTCGGGACAGCCAACACCGGGGAGCTGTTTTTT.

This clone has just a few counts. V gene TRBV10-3 combines with J gene TRBJ1-1, with D unclear. The V end lost 3 bases, the J end lost 0 bases, and 14 bases lay between the germline ends. This CDR3 spans 16 amino acids. Germline CDR1 and CDR2: ENHRY and SYGVKD. This CDR3 reads CAISDRAQRMNTEAFF. In DNA, the CDR3 is TGTGCCATCAGTGACCGGGCCCAACGAATGAACACTGAAGCTTTCTTT.

A single count supports this clone. The rearrangement joins TRBV6-5 to TRBJ2-1, with D uncertain. The V and J ends lost 6 bases and 7 bases respectively, with 16 bases between them. Germline V gene data show CDR1 as MNHEY and CDR2 as SVGAGI. The CDR3 runs to 14 residues. CDR3 residues: CASSLHVSSNEQFF. The DNA of the CDR3 is TGTGCCAGCAGCCTCCATGTTTCGTCGAATGAGCAGTTCTTC.

The chain uses TRBV4-1 and TRBJ1-2, with a possible D match to TRBD1 (6 bases). CDR1 MGHRA and CDR2 YSYEKL come from the germline V gene. The CDR3 sequence is 16 residues long. Between the trimmed V and J ends, which lost 0 bases and 3 bases, there was a span of 14 bases. CDR3: CASSQDPGGRDYGYTF. The CDR3 DNA follows: TGCGCCAGCAGCCAAGATCCGGGGGGGCGCGACTATGGCTACACCTTC.

This chain connects TRBV5-6 to TRBJ2-7; a possible D gene is TRBD2 (5 bases). Trimming cost V 4 bases and J 5 bases, with 25 bases left between them. CDR1 and CDR2 (germline): SGHDT, YYEEEE. This CDR3 contains 17 residues. CDR3 protein: CASSPRGAGRGIHEQYF. The CDR3 DNA is TGTGCCAGCAGCCCTCGGGGTGCAGGCCGAGGTATCCACGAGCAGTACTTC. The full variable domain, its missing parts supplied by reference TRBV5-6 and TRBJ2-7, is DAGVTQSPTHLIKTRGQQVTLRCSPKSGHDTVSWYQQALGQGPQFIFQYYEEEERQRGNFPDRFSGHQFPNYSSELNVNALLLGDSALYLCASSPRGAGRGIHEQYFGPGTRLTVT.

The chain has TRBV13 and TRBJ2-5, with 9 bases aligning to TRBD2. This CDR3 is built from 15 residues. V trimming: 1 base; J trimming: 4 bases; junction bases outside the gene matches: 4. Germline lookup yields CDR1 PRHDT and CDR2 FYEKMQ (reference sequence). CDR3 protein: CASSLAGGGAETQYF. CDR3 nucleotide sequence: TGTGCCAGCAGCTTAGCCGGCGGGGGGGCAGAGACCCAGTACTTC.

The rearrangement joins TRBV9 to TRBJ2-5; the match to TRBD2 covers 15 bases. There are 16 residues in the CDR3. Germline-derived CDR1 and CDR2 are SGDLS and YYNGEE. Germline trimming cut 4 bases from V and 5 bases from J; bases unmatched to any gene: 6. The CDR3 DNA reads TGTGCCAGCAGCTTGGGACTAGCGGGAGGAGGGGAGACCCAGTACTTC. This translates into CASSLGLAGGGETQYF.

This clone was seen more than once but under ten times. This chain uses TRBV2 with TRBJ1-2; D might be TRBD1 (6 bases). Germline values: CDR1 SNHLY, CDR2 FYNNEI. The CDR3 is 14 residues long. Trimming removed 0 bases at V and 2 bases at J, with 7 bases between. CDR3 coding DNA: TGTGCCAGCAGTGAAGCGCAGGGGAACTATGGCTACACCTTC. It codes for CASSEAQGNYGYTF. The entire variable domain, with the rest obtained from reference TRBV2 and TRBJ1-2, is as follows: EPEVTQTPSHQVTQMGQEVILRCVPISNHLYFYWYRQILGQKVEFLVSFYNNEISEKSEIFDDQFSVERPDGSNFTLKIRSTKLEDSAMYFCASSEAQGNYGYTFGSGTRLTVV.

This rearrangement joins TRBV6-5 to TRBJ1-4; D uncertain. Germline loops: CDR1 MNHEY, CDR2 SVGAGI. The ends were cut back, 2 bases at V and 8 bases at J, with 12 bases in the middle. This CDR3 comprises 14 residues. The CDR3 DNA reads as TGTGCCAGCAGTTACAGTCCCCTCGGAGAAAAACTGTTTTTT. This codes for CASSYSPLGEKLFF.

Written as DNA, the CDR3 is TGTGCCAGCAACCGGTTAGCGGGTGGGGATACGCAGTATTTT. Its protein product is CASNRLAGGDTQYF. This chain connects TRBV6-5 to TRBJ2-3, with 7 bases that match TRBD2. Per the germline V gene, CDR1 is MNHEY and CDR2 is SVGAGI. V was pared by 7 bases and J by 6 bases, with 10 bases of the junction left unmatched. CDR3 size: 14 residues.

The genes are TRBV5-6 and TRBJ2-1; 11 bases match TRBD2. After removal of 3 bases from V and 4 bases from J, the junction contained 15 bases not matched to a gene. The CDR3 length is 19 residues. The germline CDR1 and CDR2 sequences are SGHDT and YYEEEE. CDR3 residues: CASSSDAIRTSGPYNEQFF. Here the CDR3 DNA reads TGTGCCAGCAGCTCCGACGCCATCCGGACTAGCGGGCCTTACAATGAGCAGTTCTTC.

CDR3 DNA sequence: TGTGCCAGCAAGGGGCAGGGGGCTAGCACAGATACGCAGTATTTT. Translated: CASKGQGASTDTQYF. The chain recombines TRBV5-6 with TRBJ2-3; 8 positions agree with TRBD1. Germline assignment: CDR1 SGHDT and CDR2 YYEEEE. V was pared by 6 bases and J by 0 bases, with 6 bases of the junction left unmatched. The CDR3 loop spans 15 amino acids.

This chain links TRBV5-1 with TRBJ2-2; 10 bases are a match to TRBD1. The CDR3 extends over 16 amino acids. Trimming cost V 7 bases and J 3 bases; bases outside gene matches: 9. The germline V gene has CDR1 SGHRS and CDR2 YFSETQ. The CDR3 DNA sequence: TGCGCCAGCGGGTGGACAGGGGGAATGGACACCGGGGAGCTGTTTTTT. Translation gives CASGWTGGMDTGELFF.

The chain employs TRBV19 and TRBJ1-3, with a weak D call TRBD1 (6 bases). CDR3 length: 16 amino acids. Germline V gene lookup returns CDR1 LNHDA and CDR2 SQIVND (reference sequence). V lost 5 bases and J lost 0, with 14 bases in between. CDR3 nucleotide sequence: TGTGCCAGTAGTTTCCTTGGACAGCTCTCTGGAAACACCATATATTTT. Amino acid sequence: CASSFLGQLSGNTIYF. Variable domain in full (rest from reference TRBV19 and TRBJ1-3): DGGITQSPKYLFRKEGQNVTLSCEQNLNHDAMYWYRQDPGQGLRLIYYSQIVNDFQKGDIAEGYSVSREKKESFPLTVTSAQKNPTAFYLCASSFLGQLSGNTIYFGEGSWLTVV.

Comment on this clone: A read error may produce the germline difference seen at one junction end. The CDR3: CASSLGRFAGLDGYTF. The CDR3 DNA reads as TGCGCCAGCAGTTTGGGACGGTTTGCAGGCTTGGACGGCTACACCTTC. The chain combines TRBV5-1 with TRBJ1-2; tentative D call: TRBD1 (5 bases). This CDR3 is built from 16 residues. CDR1 is SGHRS, CDR2 YFSETQ, per germline.

This clone was observed a few times. The gene calls are TRBV7-9 and TRBJ2-2; no clear D. V was pared by 4 bases and J by 0 bases, with 15 bases between. CDR3 size: 17 residues. CDR1 SEHNR and CDR2 FQNEAQ come from the germline V gene (reference sequence). The CDR3 nucleotides are TGTGCCAGCAGCTATCCGGCGGTAAGGCCGAACACCGGGGAGCTGTTTTTT. Amino acid sequence: CASSYPAVRPNTGELFF.

This clone has more than one count but fewer than ten. The V gene is TRBV19, the J gene TRBJ1-2, with D tentatively TRBD1 (6 bases). The CDR3 extends over 15 amino acids. In germline, CDR1 is LNHDA, CDR2 SQIVND (reference sequence). V shed 3 bases and J shed 7 bases, with 18 bases lying between them. The CDR3 spells CASSILGQRAIGYTF. CDR3 nucleotide sequence: TGTGCCAGTAGTATTCTCGGACAGCGGGCGATTGGCTACACCTTC.

This chain joins TRBV13 and TRBJ1-1; D call uncertain. The germline CDR1 and CDR2 sequences are PRHDT and FYEKMQ (reference sequence). V lost 2 bases to trimming and J lost 3 bases, with 10 bases between them. The CDR3 runs 14 residues. The CDR3 DNA is TGTGCCAGCAGCTTAATAACGCGGGACACTGAAGCTTTCTTT. This encodes CASSLITRDTEAFF.

V and J are TRBV27 and TRBJ2-7; D ambiguous. Germline V lookup: CDR1 MNHEY, CDR2 SMNVEV (reference sequence). CDR3 length: 14 amino acids. Trimming took off 4 bases at V and 3 bases at J, with 13 bases between the two ends. The CDR3 DNA sequence: TGTGCCAGCAGTTCCGTCGGGCAAATCTACGAGCAGTACGTC. It codes for CASSSVGQIYEQYV.

This chain uses TRBV28 with TRBJ2-7; no clear D gene. V dropped 1 base and J dropped 0 bases, with 10 bases sitting between them. This CDR3 spans 15 amino acids. CDR1 is MDHEN, CDR2 SYDVKM, per germline. This CDR3 is CASSLYGTFSYEQYF. CDR3 DNA: TGTGCCAGCAGTTTATACGGCACTTTCTCCTACGAGCAGTACTTC.

The chain's CDR3 is CASSQGGGNTIYF. The CDR3 DNA reads as TGCGCCAGCAGCCAAGGGGGGGGGAACACCATATATTTT. The V gene is TRBV4-3, the J gene TRBJ1-3; maybe TRBD1 (5 bases). Germline-derived CDR1 and CDR2 are LGHNA and YSLEER. The V and J ends lost 1 base and 7 bases respectively, with 8 bases between them. This CDR3 comprises 13 residues.

The chain couples TRBV15 to TRBJ2-5, with 8 nucleotides matching TRBD1. Germline CDR1 is LNHNV and CDR2 is YYDKDF (reference sequence). The CDR3 runs to 15 residues. V dropped 1 base and J dropped 5; count of bases not matched to a gene: 6. The CDR3 region is CATSRGGRGHETQYF. The DNA for the CDR3 is TGTGCCACCAGCAGAGGGGGCAGGGGGCACGAGACCCAGTACTTC.

The chain links TRBV7-2 to TRBJ1-1, with no clear D. Germline V CDR1 and CDR2: SGHTA, FQGNSA. V was pared by 1 base and J by 0 bases, with 6 bases between. The CDR3 has 14 residues. CDR3 residues: CASSLGLMNTEAFF. CDR3 coding DNA: TGTGCCAGCAGCTTAGGGCTAATGAACACTGAAGCTTTCTTT.

V is TRBV5-1 and J is TRBJ1-1; 8 bases match TRBD1. Germline V gene data show CDR1 as SGHRS and CDR2 as YFSETQ. This CDR3 is built from 15 residues. V shed 4 bases, J shed 0 bases, and the junction held 5 bases outside the gene matches. The DNA of the CDR3 is TGCGCCAGCAGCCCGGGACAGGTAATGAACACTGAAGCTTTCTTT. This codes for CASSPGQVMNTEAFF.